The table lists the clone carrying this TCR beta chain with many counts. The data stem from a study of T-cell reconstitution after alpha-beta-depleted transplantation in children. The V end lost 0 bases, the J end lost 2 bases, and 11 bases lay between the germline ends. Germline V CDR1 and CDR2: SGHKS, YYEKEE (reference sequence). CDR3 length: 15 residues. Using unique molecular identifiers, the investigators prepared the TCRbeta library. TCRdb processed the PCR reads anew with MiXCR; each CDR3 protein has one entry. The profile covers roughly 100,000 distinct CDR3 sequences, with 7% to 10% appearing a single time and approximately 7.2% taken by the ten largest.

The starting material was PBMCs from the stem cell graft donor, obtained from the stem cell graft. The TCR sequence derives from a human donor who donated a stem cell graft to a child with congenital amegakaryocytic thrombocytopenia. V is TRBV5-5 and J is TRBJ1-1, with D maybe TRBD1 (5 bases). CDR3 sequence reads: CASSLGPGPNTEAFF. CDR3 sequence (DNA): TGTGCCAGCAGCTTGGGTCCGGGGCCCAACACTGAAGCTTTCTTT. The entire variable domain, with the rest obtained from reference TRBV5-5 and TRBJ1-1, is as follows: DAGVTQSPTHLIKTRGQQVTLRCSPISGHKSVSWYQQVLGQGPQFIFQYYEKEERGRGNFPDRFSARQFPNYSSELNVNALLLGDSALYLCASSLGPGPNTEAFFGQGTRLTVV.